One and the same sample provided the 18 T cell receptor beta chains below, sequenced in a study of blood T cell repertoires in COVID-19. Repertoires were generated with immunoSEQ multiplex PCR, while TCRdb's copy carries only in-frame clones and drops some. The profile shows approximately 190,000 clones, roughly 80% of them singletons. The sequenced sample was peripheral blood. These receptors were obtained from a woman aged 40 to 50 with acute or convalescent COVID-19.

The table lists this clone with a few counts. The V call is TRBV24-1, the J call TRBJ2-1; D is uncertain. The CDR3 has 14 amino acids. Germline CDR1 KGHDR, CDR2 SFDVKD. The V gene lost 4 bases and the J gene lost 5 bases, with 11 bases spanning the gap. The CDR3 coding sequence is TGTGCCACCAGTGAGTCCAGACTGGACAATGAGCAGTTCTTC. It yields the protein CATSESRLDNEQFF.

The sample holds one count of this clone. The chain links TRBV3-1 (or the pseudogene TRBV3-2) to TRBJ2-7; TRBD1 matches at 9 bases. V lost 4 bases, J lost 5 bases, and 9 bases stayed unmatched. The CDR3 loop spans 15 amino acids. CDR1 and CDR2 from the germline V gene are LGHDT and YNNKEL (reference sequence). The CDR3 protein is CASSLAGGTGNEQYF. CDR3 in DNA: TGTGCCAGCAGCCTTGCTGGAGGGACAGGGAACGAGCAGTACTTC.

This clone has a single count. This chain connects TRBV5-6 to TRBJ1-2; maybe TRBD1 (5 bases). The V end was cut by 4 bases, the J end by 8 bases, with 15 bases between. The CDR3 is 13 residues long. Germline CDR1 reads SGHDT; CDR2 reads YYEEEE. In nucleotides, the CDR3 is TGTGCCAGCAGCATAATTAGGGGAGGCGGCTACACCTTC. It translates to CASSIIRGGGYTF. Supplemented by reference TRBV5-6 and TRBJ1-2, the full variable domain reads DAGVTQSPTHLIKTRGQQVTLRCSPKSGHDTVSWYQQALGQGPQFIFQYYEEEERQRGNFPDRFSGHQFPNYSSELNVNALLLGDSALYLCASSIIRGGGYTFGSGTRLTVV.

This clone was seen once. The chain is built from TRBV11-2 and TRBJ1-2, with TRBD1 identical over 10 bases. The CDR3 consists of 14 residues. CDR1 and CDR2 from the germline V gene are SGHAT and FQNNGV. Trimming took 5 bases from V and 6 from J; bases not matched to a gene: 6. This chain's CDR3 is CASSRDGQGDGYTF. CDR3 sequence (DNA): TGTGCCAGCAGCCGTGATGGACAGGGGGATGGCTACACCTTC.

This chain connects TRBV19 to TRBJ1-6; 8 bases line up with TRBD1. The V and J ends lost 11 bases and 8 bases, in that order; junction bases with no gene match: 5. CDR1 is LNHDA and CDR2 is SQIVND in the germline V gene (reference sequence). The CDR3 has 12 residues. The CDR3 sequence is CAGGTGYSPLHF. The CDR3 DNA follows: TGTGCCGGCGGGACAGGCTATTCACCCCTCCACTTT.

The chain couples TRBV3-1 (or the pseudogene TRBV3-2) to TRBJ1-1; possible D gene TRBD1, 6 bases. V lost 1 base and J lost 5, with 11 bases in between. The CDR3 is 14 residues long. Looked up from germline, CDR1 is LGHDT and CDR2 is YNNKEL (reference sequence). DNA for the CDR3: TGTGCCAGCAGCCAAGGGGGGCTGGGGACTGAAGCTTTCTTT. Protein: CASSQGGLGTEAFF.

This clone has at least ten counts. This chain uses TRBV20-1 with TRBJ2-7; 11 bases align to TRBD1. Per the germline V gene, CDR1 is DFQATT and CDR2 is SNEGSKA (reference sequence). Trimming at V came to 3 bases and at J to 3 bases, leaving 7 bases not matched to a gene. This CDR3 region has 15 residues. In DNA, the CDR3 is TGCAGTGCTAGTACATCTGGGACAGGGGGCTACGAGCAGTACTTC. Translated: CSASTSGTGGYEQYF.

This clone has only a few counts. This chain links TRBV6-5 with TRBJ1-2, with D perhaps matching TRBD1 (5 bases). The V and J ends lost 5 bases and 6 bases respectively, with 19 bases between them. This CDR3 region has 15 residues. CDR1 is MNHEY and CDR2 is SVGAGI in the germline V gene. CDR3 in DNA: TGTGCCAGCAGTACCTCAGGGCTCACCTATGATGGCTACACCTTC. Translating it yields CASSTSGLTYDGYTF.

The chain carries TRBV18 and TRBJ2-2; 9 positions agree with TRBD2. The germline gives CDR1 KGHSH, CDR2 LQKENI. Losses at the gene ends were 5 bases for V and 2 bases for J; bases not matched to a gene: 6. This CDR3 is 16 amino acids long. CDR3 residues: CASSGSSGANTGELFF. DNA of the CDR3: TGTGCCAGCTCAGGCTCTAGCGGGGCAAACACCGGGGAGCTGTTTTTT.

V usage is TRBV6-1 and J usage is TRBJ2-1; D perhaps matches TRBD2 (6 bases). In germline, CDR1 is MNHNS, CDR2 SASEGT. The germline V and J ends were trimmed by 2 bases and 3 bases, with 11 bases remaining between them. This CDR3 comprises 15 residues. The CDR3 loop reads CASSEMIADYNEQFF. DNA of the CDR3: TGTGCCAGCAGTGAAATGATAGCGGACTACAATGAGCAGTTCTTC.

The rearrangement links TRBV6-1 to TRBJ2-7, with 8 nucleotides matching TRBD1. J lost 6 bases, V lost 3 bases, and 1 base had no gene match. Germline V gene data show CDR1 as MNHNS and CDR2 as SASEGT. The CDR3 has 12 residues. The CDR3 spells CASSETGVEQYF. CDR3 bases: TGTGCCAGCAGTGAGACAGGGGTCGAGCAGTACTTC.

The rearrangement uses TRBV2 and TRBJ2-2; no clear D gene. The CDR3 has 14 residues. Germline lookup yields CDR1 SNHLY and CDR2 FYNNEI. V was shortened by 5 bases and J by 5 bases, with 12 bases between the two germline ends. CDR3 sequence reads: CASSSGLPTGELFF. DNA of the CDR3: TGTGCCAGCAGTTCGGGTCTACCAACCGGGGAGCTGTTTTTT.

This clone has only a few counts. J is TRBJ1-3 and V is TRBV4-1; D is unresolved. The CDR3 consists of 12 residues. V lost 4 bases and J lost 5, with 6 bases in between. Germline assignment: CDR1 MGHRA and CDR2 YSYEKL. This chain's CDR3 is CASSPARNTIYF. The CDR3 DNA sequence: TGCGCCAGCAGCCCAGCGAGAAACACCATATATTTT.

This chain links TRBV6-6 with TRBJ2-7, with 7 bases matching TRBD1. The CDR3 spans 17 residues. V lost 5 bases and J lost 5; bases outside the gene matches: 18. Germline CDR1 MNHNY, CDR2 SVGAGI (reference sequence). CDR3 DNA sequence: TGTGCCAGCAGTCGGATAGGGGGCGTCGGATATAACCACGAGCAGTACTTC. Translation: CASSRIGGVGYNHEQYF.

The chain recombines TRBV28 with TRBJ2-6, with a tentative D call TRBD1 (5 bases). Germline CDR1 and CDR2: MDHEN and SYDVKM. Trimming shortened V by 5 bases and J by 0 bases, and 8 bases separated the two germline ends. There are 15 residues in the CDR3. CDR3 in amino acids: CASSSQGSGANVLTF. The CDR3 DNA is TGTGCCAGCAGTAGTCAGGGCTCTGGGGCCAACGTCCTGACTTTC. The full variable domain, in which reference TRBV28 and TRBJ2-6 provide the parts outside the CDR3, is DVKVTQSSRYLVKRTGEKVFLECVQDMDHENMFWYRQDPGLGLRLIYFSYDVKMKEKGDIPEGYSVSREKKERFSLILESASTNQTSMYLCASSSQGSGANVLTFGAGSRLTVL.

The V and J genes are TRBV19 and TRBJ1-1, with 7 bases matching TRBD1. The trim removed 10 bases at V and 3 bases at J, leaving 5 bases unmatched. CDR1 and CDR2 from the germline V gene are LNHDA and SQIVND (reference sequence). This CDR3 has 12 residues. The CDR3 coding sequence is TGTGCCACAGGGGGACATTACACTGAAGCTTTCTTT. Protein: CATGGHYTEAFF.

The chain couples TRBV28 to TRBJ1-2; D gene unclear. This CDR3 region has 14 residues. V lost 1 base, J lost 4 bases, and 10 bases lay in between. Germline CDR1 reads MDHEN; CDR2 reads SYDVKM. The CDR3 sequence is CASSLYPITYGYTF. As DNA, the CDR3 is TGTGCCAGCAGTTTATATCCTATAACCTATGGCTACACCTTC.

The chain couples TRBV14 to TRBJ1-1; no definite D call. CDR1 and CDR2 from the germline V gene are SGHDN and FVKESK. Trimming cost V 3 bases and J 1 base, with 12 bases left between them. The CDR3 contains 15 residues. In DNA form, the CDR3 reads TGTGCCAGCAGCCACGCCTGGCGGGGGAACACTGAAGCTTTCTTT. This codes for CASSHAWRGNTEAFF.